The 8 T cell receptor beta chains below were found in one sample sequenced in a study of immune cell composition in non-small cell lung cancer. Sequencing was performed with immunoSEQ multiplex PCR; in TCRdb, only in-frame clones are kept and a portion is missing. The table includes about 9,000 clones, around 77% detected once. Normal lung was taken at the farthest possible site, at least 3 cm from tumour. The material sequenced was non-adjacent lung tissue. These receptors all stem from a human donor with non-small cell lung cancer.

The chain uses TRBV10-3 and TRBJ1-5, with D possibly TRBD1 on 5 matching bases. The germline V gene has CDR1 ENHRY and CDR2 SYGVKD. Trimming took 3 bases from V and 9 from J, leaving 18 bases between them. This CDR3 is 15 amino acids long. DNA of the CDR3: TGTGCCATCAGTGACACCGGGGGTGATAGGTCGCCCCAGCATTTT. It translates to CAISDTGGDRSPQHF.

The chain links TRBV6-5 to TRBJ1-1, with a tentative D call TRBD1 (5 bases). V was shortened by 0 bases and J by 9 bases, with 11 bases between the two germline ends. CDR3 size: 13 residues. Per the germline V gene, CDR1 is MNHEY and CDR2 is SVGAGI. CDR3: CASSYSRDSKAFF. In nucleotides, the CDR3 is TGTGCCAGCAGTTACTCCCGTGACAGCAAAGCTTTCTTT.

This clone was detected only once. The V and J genes are TRBV4-1 and TRBJ2-1; 7 bases are shared with TRBD2. CDR1 and CDR2 (germline): MGHRA, YSYEKL. V lost 0 bases and J lost 1; bases outside the gene matches: 3. The CDR3 sequence is 16 residues long. The CDR3: CASSQDRLASYNEQFF. CDR3 bases: TGCGCCAGCAGCCAAGATAGACTAGCATCCTACAATGAGCAGTTCTTC.

The chain recombines TRBV28 with TRBJ2-7, with D unresolved. V shed 5 bases and J shed 2 bases, with 4 bases lying between them. Germline assignment: CDR1 MDHEN and CDR2 SYDVKM. The CDR3 extends over 11 amino acids. CDR3 amino acids: CASSLTYEQYF. The CDR3 coding sequence is TGTGCCAGCAGTCTCACCTACGAGCAGTACTTC.

This clone was seen a few times. The chain employs TRBV30 and TRBJ2-5; TRBD2 aligns across 10 bases. Trimming at V came to 7 bases and at J to 5 bases, leaving 7 bases not matched to a gene. Germline values: CDR1 GTSNPN, CDR2 SVGIG (reference sequence). The CDR3 sequence is 13 residues long. CDR3 loop: CASSGREQETQYF. The DNA for the CDR3 is TGTGCCTCTAGCGGGAGAGAGCAGGAGACCCAGTACTTC.

The chain uses TRBV30 and TRBJ2-5; a possible D gene is TRBD1 (6 bases). The ends were cut back, 2 bases at V and 4 bases at J, with 11 bases in the middle. This CDR3 has 13 amino acids. Germline V CDR1 and CDR2: GTSNPN, SVGIG (reference sequence). CDR3 amino acids: CAWSKQGIETQYF. CDR3 nucleotide sequence: TGTGCCTGGAGTAAACAGGGCATAGAGACCCAGTACTTC.

The V gene is TRBV6-5, the J gene TRBJ2-2, with 10 bases that match TRBD1. The CDR3 is 15 amino acids. The V and J ends lost 5 bases and 1 base, in that order; junction bases with no gene match: 1. Looked up from germline, CDR1 is MNHEY and CDR2 is SVGAGI. Here the CDR3 DNA reads TGTGCCAGCAGTCGGGACAGGGGGAACACCGGGGAGCTGTTTTTT. Protein sequence: CASSRDRGNTGELFF.

The chain recombines TRBV27 with TRBJ2-2; tentative D call: TRBD2 (6 bases). CDR1 and CDR2 (germline): MNHEY, SMNVEV (reference sequence). V lost 6 bases and J lost 5, with 13 bases in between. The CDR3 spans 14 residues. CDR3 in DNA: TGTGCCAGCAGACGGGAGTTGCGGACCGGGGAGCTGTTTTTT. Translation gives CASRRELRTGELFF.